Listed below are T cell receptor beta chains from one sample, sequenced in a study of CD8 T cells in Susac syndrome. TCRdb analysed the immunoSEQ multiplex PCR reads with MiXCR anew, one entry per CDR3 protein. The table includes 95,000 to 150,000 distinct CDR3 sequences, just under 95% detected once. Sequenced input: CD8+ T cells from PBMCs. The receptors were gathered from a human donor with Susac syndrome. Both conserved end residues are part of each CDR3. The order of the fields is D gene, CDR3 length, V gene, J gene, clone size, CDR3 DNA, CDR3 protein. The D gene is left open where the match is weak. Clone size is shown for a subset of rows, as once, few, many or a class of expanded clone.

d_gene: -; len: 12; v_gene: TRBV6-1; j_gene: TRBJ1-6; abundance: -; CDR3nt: TGTGCCAGCAGTCCACCCGTGGCACCCCTCCACTTT; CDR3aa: CASSPPVAPLHF
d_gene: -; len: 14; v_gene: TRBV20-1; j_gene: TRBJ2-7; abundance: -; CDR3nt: TGCAGTGCTAGAGATCACGGGAACTCCTACGAGCAGTACTTC; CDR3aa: CSARDHGNSYEQYF
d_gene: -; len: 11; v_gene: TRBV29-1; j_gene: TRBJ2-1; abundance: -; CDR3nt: TGCAGCGCCCTCGTGGGGGGGGCGCAGTTCTTC; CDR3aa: CSALVGGAQFF
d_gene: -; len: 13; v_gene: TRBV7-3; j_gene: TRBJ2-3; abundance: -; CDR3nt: TGTGCCAGCAGTCGTGACAACACAGATACGCAGTATTTT; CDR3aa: CASSRDNTDTQYF
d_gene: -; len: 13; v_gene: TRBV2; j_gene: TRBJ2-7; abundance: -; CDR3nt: TGTGCCAGCAGTGAAGCGCCTGACTACGAGCAGTACTTC; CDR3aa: CASSEAPDYEQYF
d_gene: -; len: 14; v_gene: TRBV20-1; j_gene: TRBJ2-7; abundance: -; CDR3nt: TGCAGTGCTAGACGCCAGACAAGTTCTTACGAGCAGTACTTC; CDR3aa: CSARRQTSSYEQYF
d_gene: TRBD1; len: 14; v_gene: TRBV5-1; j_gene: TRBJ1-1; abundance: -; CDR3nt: TGCGCCAGCAGCCCAATACCGGGGACAGGGGAAGCTTTCTTT; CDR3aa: CASSPIPGTGEAFF
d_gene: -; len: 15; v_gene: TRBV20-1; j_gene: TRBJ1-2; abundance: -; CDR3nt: TGCAGTGCACGACAAGCGAGGGACCCCAACTATGGCTACACCTTC; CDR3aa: CSARQARDPNYGYTF
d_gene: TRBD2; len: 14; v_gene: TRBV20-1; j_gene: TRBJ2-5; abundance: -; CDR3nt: TGCAGTGCTTGGGGGGGGGATGGGATGGAGACCCAGTACTTC; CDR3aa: CSAWGGDGMETQYF
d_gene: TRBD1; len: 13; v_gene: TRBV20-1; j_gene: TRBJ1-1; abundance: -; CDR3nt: TGCAGTGTACCGGGACAGGGGACCACTGAAGCTTTCTTT; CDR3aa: CSVPGQGTTEAFF
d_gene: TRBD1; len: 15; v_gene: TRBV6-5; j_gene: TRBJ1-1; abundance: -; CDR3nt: TGTGCCAGCAGTTACTCGACAGGGTTAGCAACTGAAGCTTTCTTT; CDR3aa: CASSYSTGLATEAFF
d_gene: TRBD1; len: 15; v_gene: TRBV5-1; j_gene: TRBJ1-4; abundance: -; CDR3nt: TGCGCCAGCAGCATCCACAGGGGAGGCGGTGAAAAACTGTTTTTT; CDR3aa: CASSIHRGGGEKLFF
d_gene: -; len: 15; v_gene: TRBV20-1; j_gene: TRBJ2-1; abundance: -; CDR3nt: TGCAGTGCTAGACCCACAGCGACACCCTACAATGAGCAGTTCTTC; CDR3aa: CSARPTATPYNEQFF
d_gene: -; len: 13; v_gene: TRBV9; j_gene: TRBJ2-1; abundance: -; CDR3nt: TGTGCCAGCAGCGAAGGAGCCTACAATGAGCAGTTCTTC; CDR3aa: CASSEGAYNEQFF
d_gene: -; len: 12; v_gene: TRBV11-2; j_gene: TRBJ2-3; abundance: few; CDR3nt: TGTGCCAGCAGCTTAGGCCCAGATACGCAGTATTTT; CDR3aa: CASSLGPDTQYF
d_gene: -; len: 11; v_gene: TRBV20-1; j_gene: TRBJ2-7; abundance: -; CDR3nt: TGCAGTGCTTCCAGGGGAGGCGAGCAGTACTTC; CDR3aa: CSASRGGEQYF
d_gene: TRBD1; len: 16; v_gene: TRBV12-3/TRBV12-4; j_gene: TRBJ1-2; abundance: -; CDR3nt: TGTGCCAGCAGTCCCGGCCGACAGGGGATGTTGGCTGTCTACACCTTC; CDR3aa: CASSPGRQGMLAVYTF
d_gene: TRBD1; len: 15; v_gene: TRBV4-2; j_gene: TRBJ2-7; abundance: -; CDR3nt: TGTGCCAGCAGCCCCTGGACAGGCCCTTCCTACGAGCAGTACTTC; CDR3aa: CASSPWTGPSYEQYF
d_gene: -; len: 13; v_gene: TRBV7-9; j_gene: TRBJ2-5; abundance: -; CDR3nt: TGTGCCACCCGGGCCAAAGCCCAAGAGACCCAGTACTTC; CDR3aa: CATRAKAQETQYF
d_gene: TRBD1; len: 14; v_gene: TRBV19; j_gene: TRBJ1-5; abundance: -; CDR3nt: TGTGCCAGTGAAAGGACAGGGAGCAATCAGCCCCAGCATTTT; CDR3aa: CASERTGSNQPQHF
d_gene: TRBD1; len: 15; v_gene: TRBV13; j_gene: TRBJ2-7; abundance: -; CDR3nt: TGTGCCAGCAGCCCCGGGGACAGGTTTGCCTACGAGCAGTACTTC; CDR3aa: CASSPGDRFAYEQYF
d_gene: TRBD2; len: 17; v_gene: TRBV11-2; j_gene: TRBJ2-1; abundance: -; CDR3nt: TGTGCCAGCAGTTCGACGGGACTAGCGGGTAGATACAATGAGCAGTTCTTC; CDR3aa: CASSSTGLAGRYNEQFF
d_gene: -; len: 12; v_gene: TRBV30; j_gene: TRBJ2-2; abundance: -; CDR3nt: TGTGCCTGGAGCCTAGACACCGGGGAGCTGTTTTTT; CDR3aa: CAWSLDTGELFF
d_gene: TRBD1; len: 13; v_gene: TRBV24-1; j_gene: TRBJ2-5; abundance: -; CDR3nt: TGTGCCACCAGTGACGGACAGGGTGAGACCCAGTACTTC; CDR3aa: CATSDGQGETQYF
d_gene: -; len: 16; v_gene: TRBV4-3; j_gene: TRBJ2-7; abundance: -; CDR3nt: TGCGCCAGCAGCCAAGATCTAGAGAGTAGGAGCTACGAGCAGTACTTC; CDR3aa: CASSQDLESRSYEQYF
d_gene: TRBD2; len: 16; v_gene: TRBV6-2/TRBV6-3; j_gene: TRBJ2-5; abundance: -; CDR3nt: TGTGCCAGCAGAGATCGACTAGCGGGGAGTCAAGAGACCCAGTACTTC; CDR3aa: CASRDRLAGSQETQYF
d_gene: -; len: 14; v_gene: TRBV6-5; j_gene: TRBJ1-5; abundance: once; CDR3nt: TGTGCCAGCAGTTACTCGCGGGGCAATCAGCCCCAGCATTTT; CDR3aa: CASSYSRGNQPQHF
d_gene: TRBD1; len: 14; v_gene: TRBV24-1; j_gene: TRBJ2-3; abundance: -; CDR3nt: TGTGCCACCAGTGATGGACAGGGCACAGATACGCAGTATTTT; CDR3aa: CATSDGQGTDTQYF
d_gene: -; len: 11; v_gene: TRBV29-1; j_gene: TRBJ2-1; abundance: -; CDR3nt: TGCAGCGCCTGGGGGAACAATGAGCAGTTCTTC; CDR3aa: CSAWGNNEQFF
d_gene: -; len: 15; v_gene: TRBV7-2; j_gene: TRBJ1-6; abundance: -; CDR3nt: TGTGCCAGCAGCTTACGCGACTCCTATAATTCACCCCTCCACTTT; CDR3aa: CASSLRDSYNSPLHF
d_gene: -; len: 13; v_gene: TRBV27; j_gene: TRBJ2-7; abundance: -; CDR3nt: TGTGCCAGCAGTTTACGACATTCCTACGAGCAGTACTTC; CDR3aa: CASSLRHSYEQYF
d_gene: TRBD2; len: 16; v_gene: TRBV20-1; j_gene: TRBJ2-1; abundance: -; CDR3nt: TGCAGTGCCAAACTAGCGGGGTTCCAAGCAGGCAATGAGCAGTTCTTC; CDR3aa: CSAKLAGFQAGNEQFF
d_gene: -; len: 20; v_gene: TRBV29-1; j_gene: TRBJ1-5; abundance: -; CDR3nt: TGCAGCGTTGAGAACCCAAACGGGAGATTTGGCCTGAAGGGCAATCAGCCCCAGCATTTT; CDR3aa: CSVENPNGRFGLKGNQPQHF
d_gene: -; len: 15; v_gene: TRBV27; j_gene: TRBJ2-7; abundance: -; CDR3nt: TGTGCCAGCAGTTTCTCAGGGGGGCTTTACTACGAGCAGTACTTC; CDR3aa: CASSFSGGLYYEQYF
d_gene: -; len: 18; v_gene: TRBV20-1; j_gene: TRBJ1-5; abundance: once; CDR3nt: TGCAGTGCTAGAGATAGGTCGGGGGGGGCTGGGAGCAATCAGCCCCAGCATTTT; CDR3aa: CSARDRSGGAGSNQPQHF
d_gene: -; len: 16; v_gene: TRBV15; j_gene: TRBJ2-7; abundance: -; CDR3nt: TGTGCCACCAGCAGAGCCCGAGGGGCGCCCCTTGACGAGCAGTACTTC; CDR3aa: CATSRARGAPLDEQYF
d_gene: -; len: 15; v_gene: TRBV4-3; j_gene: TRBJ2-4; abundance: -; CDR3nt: TGCGCCAGCAGCCAAGACACAAGTGGGAGATACATTCAGTACTTC; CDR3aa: CASSQDTSGRYIQYF
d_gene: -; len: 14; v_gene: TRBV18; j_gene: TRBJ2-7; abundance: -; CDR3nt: TGTGCCAGCTCAGCGACAGGCGACTTCTACGAGCAGTACTTC; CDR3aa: CASSATGDFYEQYF
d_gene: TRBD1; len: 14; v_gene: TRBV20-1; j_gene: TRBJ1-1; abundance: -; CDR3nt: TGCAGTGCTAGATCAGGGGGCAAGGACACTGAAGCTTTCTTT; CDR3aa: CSARSGGKDTEAFF
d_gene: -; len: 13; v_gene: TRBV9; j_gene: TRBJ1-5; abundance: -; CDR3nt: TGTGCCAGCAGCGCCGACCACGGGCAGCCCCAGCATTTT; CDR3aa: CASSADHGQPQHF
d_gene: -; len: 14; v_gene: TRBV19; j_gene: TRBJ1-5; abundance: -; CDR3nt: TGTGCCAGTAGTATTGACGGGGACAATCAGCCCCAGCATTTT; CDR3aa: CASSIDGDNQPQHF